A selection of T cell receptor beta chains follows, all from one sample in a study of metastatic and nonmetastatic thyroid tumors. TCRdb re-called the PCR reads via MiXCR. Of roughly 93,000 clones in the sample, roughly 13% were seen once. Specimen: blood. The receptors were sampled from a female donor with papillary thyroid cancer or a benign thyroid nodule (not recorded which). Some clones in this sample may be carry-over from other donors' samples. CDR3s include the opening cysteine and the closing phenylalanine or tryptophan. The order of the fields is clone size, D gene, V gene, J gene, CDR3 DNA, CDR3 protein. D genes are given only for firm matches. Size values are once, few and many counts, or a class for expanded clones, and some rows have none.

many	NA	TRBV3-1	TRBJ2-7	TGTGCCAGCAGCCAAGAACCGCTAGGTTCGTACGAGCAGTACTTC	CASSQEPLGSYEQYF
NA	NA	TRBV20-1	TRBJ1-2	TGCAGTGCCCCCCCACGAGGGGGTGCGGGAGGTGGCTACACCTTC	CSAPPRGGAGGGYTF
many	TRBD1	TRBV7-2	TRBJ1-6	TGTGCCAGCAGCCGGGACAGGACAACGACCTCACCCCTCCACTTT	CASSRDRTTTSPLHF
many	NA	TRBV15	TRBJ1-2	TGTGCCACCAGCAGAGATCTACAGGGCGGGGGCTACACCTTC	CATSRDLQGGGYTF
many	NA	TRBV18	TRBJ2-3	TGTGCCAGCTCAACGCTAGGAGATACGCAGTATTTT	CASSTLGDTQYF
many	TRBD1	TRBV4-2	TRBJ1-3	TGTGCCAGCAGCCAAAAAGGTACAGGGGGTGGAAACACCATATATTTT	CASSQKGTGGGNTIYF
many	NA	TRBV7-9	TRBJ2-7	TGTGCCAGCAGCTTGGCTGACGAGCAGTACTTC	CASSLADEQYF
few	NA	TRBV19	TRBJ1-5	TGTGCCAGTAGTCGGACAAAGAATAGCAATCGTCCCCAGCATTTT	CASSRTKNSNRPQHF
many	TRBD2	TRBV10-3	TRBJ2-7	TGTGCCACCAGAACATCTAGCGGGCCTAAGGCCTACGAGCAGTACTTC	CATRTSSGPKAYEQYF
many	TRBD1	TRBV27	TRBJ1-3	TGTGCCAGCAGTCCGGGGACAGGGGGAAACACCATATATTTT	CASSPGTGGNTIYF
NA	TRBD2	TRBV5-1	TRBJ2-7	TGCGCCAGCAGCTCTAGCGGGTCCTCCTACGAGCAGTACTTC	CASSSSGSSYEQYF
many	TRBD1	TRBV18	TRBJ1-4	TGTGCCAGCTCACCACCGGGACAGCTTAATGAAAAACTGTTTTTT	CASSPPGQLNEKLFF
many	TRBD2	TRBV6-1	TRBJ2-3	TGTGCCAGCAGTCCAACAGCGGGGGGCACAGATACGCAGTATTTT	CASSPTAGGTDTQYF